The 24 T cell receptor beta chains below were found in one sample sequenced in a study of CD8 T cells in Susac syndrome. The RNA, about 0.45 to 1 ug, was put through reverse transcription using random hexamers. In TCRdb, the immunoSEQ multiplex PCR reads were re-called with MiXCR into one record per CDR3 protein. The repertoire holds about 130,000 distinct CDR3 sequences, around 91% seen once, with roughly 0.25% in the top ten. The sample taken for sequencing was CD8+ T cells from PBMCs. These receptors were collected from a human donor with multiple sclerosis.

CDR3 in amino acids: CASSFRDTSYEQYF. The CDR3 coding sequence is TGTGCCAGCAGCTTTAGGGACACATCCTACGAGCAGTACTTC. The genes are TRBV7-9 and TRBJ2-7; D perhaps matches TRBD1 (6 bases). CDR1 is SEHNR and CDR2 is FQNEAQ in the germline V gene (reference sequence). V lost 3 bases to trimming and J lost 1 base, with 10 bases between them. This CDR3 is built from 14 residues.

The chain has TRBV2 and TRBJ2-6, with 8 bases that match TRBD1. V dropped 7 bases and J dropped 0; count of bases not matched to a gene: 14. The CDR3 consists of 19 residues. Germline-derived CDR1 and CDR2 are SNHLY and FYNNEI. The CDR3 region is CASTQILGQGNSGANVLTF. CDR3 bases: TGTGCCAGCACCCAGATCCTTGGACAGGGAAACTCTGGGGCCAACGTCCTGACTTTC.

J is TRBJ2-7 and V is TRBV7-9; unclear D gene. The germline gives CDR1 SEHNR, CDR2 FQNEAQ (reference sequence). Trimming shortened V by 2 bases and J by 0 bases, and 5 bases separated the two germline ends. The length of the CDR3 is 13 residues. In nucleotides, the CDR3 is TGTGCCAGCAGCTTACCGACCTCCTACGAGCAGTACTTC. Translated, it gives CASSLPTSYEQYF. Supplemented by reference TRBV7-9 and TRBJ2-7, the full variable domain reads DTGVSQNPRHKITKRGQNVTFRCDPISEHNRLYWYRQTLGQGPEFLTYFQNEAQLEKSRLLSDRFSAERPKGSFSTLEIQRTEQGDSAMYLCASSLPTSYEQYFGPGTRLTVT.

V usage is TRBV5-4 and J usage is TRBJ2-1; 8 nucleotides agree with TRBD2. This CDR3 has 17 amino acids. J lost 0 bases, V lost 7 bases, and 12 bases had no gene match. The V gene's germline CDR1 is SGHNT and CDR2 YYREEE (reference sequence). In nucleotides, the CDR3 is TGTGCCAGCGCCCATGGTGCGGGAGGAAGCTCCTACAATGAGCAGTTCTTC. It codes for CASAHGAGGSSYNEQFF.

This chain uses TRBV7-2 with TRBJ2-3, with D hard to call. Germline V CDR1 and CDR2: SGHTA, FQGNSA. The V end lost 1 base, the J end lost 4 bases, and 12 bases lay between the germline ends. The CDR3 length is 15 residues. Written as DNA, the CDR3 is TGTGCCAGCAGCTTAGGCGGAGCCAGCGCAGATACGCAGTATTTT. This translates into CASSLGGASADTQYF.

The V gene is TRBV10-3, the J gene TRBJ2-7; 8 nucleotides line up with TRBD2. Per germline, CDR1 ENHRY and CDR2 SYGVKD. The junction had 7 bases not matched to a gene; V was cut back by 3 bases and J by 3 bases. This CDR3 is built from 15 residues. The CDR3 DNA is TGTGCCATCAGTGACGGGACTAGAGGTGTCTACGAGCAGTACTTC. This codes for CAISDGTRGVYEQYF.

The V gene is TRBV6-5, the J gene TRBJ2-1; 10 bases match TRBD2. The germline V gene has CDR1 MNHEY and CDR2 SVGAGI. Trimming cost V 2 bases and J 1 base; bases outside gene matches: 5. There are 17 residues in the CDR3. CDR3 sequence reads: CASSYDRTSGSYNEQFF. CDR3 DNA sequence: TGTGCCAGCAGTTACGATCGGACTAGCGGTTCCTACAATGAGCAGTTCTTC.

CDR3 region: CASSGQGGREAFF. CDR3 nucleotide sequence: TGCGCCAGCAGCGGCCAGGGGGGCCGGGAAGCTTTCTTT. The chain links TRBV4-1 to TRBJ1-1; 7 nucleotides match TRBD1. The CDR3 extends over 13 amino acids. Trimming removed 5 bases from V and 8 bases from J; junction bases left unmatched: 8. CDR1 and CDR2 from the germline V gene are MGHRA and YSYEKL.

This clonotype was counted a single time. For the CDR3, the DNA is TGTGCCAGCAGCTCTACCGGGGAAGGGGCCTACGAGCAGTACTTC. It yields the protein CASSSTGEGAYEQYF. The chain recombines TRBV7-9 with TRBJ2-7, with D perhaps matching TRBD1 or TRBD2 (5 bases each). V was shortened by 4 bases and J by 2 bases, with 15 bases between the two germline ends. The CDR3 runs to 15 residues. CDR1 is SEHNR, CDR2 FQNEAQ, per germline (reference sequence).

This clonotype was detected only a few times. The V and J genes are TRBV6-4 and TRBJ2-2; D is unclear. The germline V and J ends were trimmed by 0 bases and 6 bases, with 2 bases remaining between them. Germline CDR1 and CDR2: MRHNA and SNTAGT. CDR3 size: 12 residues. The CDR3 reads CASSDSAGELFF. CDR3 nucleotides: TGTGCCAGCAGTGACTCGGCCGGGGAGCTGTTTTTT.

The chain carries TRBV9 and TRBJ1-1; D is perhaps TRBD1 (5 bases). Trimming pared 0 bases from V and 5 bases from J, leaving 11 bases between. Germline V gene sequence: CDR1 SGDLS, CDR2 YYNGEE. The CDR3 contains 14 residues. CDR3 sequence reads: CASSVDGGWTEAFF. CDR3 DNA sequence: TGTGCCAGCAGCGTAGACGGGGGGTGGACTGAAGCTTTCTTT.

This clonotype appeared a single time. The V gene is TRBV9, the J gene TRBJ2-1; D tentatively reads TRBD1 or TRBD2 (5 bases each). Trimming took off 0 bases at V and 5 bases at J, with 12 bases between the two ends. Germline assignment: CDR1 SGDLS and CDR2 YYNGEE. The CDR3 extends over 15 amino acids. The CDR3 protein is CASSVAGPADNEQFF. The CDR3 DNA reads TGTGCCAGCAGCGTAGCGGGGCCCGCCGACAATGAGCAGTTCTTC.

This chain links TRBV19 with TRBJ1-4; 9 bases are a match to TRBD1. Germline CDR1 LNHDA, CDR2 SQIVND (reference sequence). This CDR3 is built from 16 residues. J was trimmed by 8 bases and V by 6 bases; bases with no gene match: 13. The CDR3 bases are TGTGCCAGTAGGTTTGAAGGGACAGGGTCGGCGGAAAAACTGTTTTTT. The encoded protein is CASRFEGTGSAEKLFF.

The chain carries TRBV19 and TRBJ1-1; 7 bases map to TRBD1. The trim removed 4 bases at V and 2 bases at J, leaving 10 bases unmatched. Germline lookup yields CDR1 LNHDA and CDR2 SQIVND (reference sequence). This CDR3 is 16 amino acids long. CDR3 residues: CASSTTPGTDNTEAFF. CDR3 nucleotides: TGTGCCAGTAGTACGACCCCCGGGACAGACAACACTGAAGCTTTCTTT.

The chain has TRBV29-1 and TRBJ2-7; 8 positions agree with TRBD1. The CDR3 has 13 amino acids. Germline-derived CDR1 and CDR2 are SQVTM and ANQGSEA. V shed 7 bases and J 1 base; nucleotides not matched to a gene: 6. CDR3: CSAEDRDSYEQYF. CDR3 DNA: TGCAGCGCTGAGGACAGGGATTCCTACGAGCAGTACTTC.

The chain links TRBV29-1 to TRBJ2-7, with D maybe TRBD1 (7 bases). The CDR3 is 17 amino acids. Trimming took 5 bases from V and 3 from J, leaving 26 bases between them. Germline values: CDR1 SQVTM, CDR2 ANQGSEA. CDR3 in DNA: TGCAGCGTTTTAGGACAGGCCCACGGGACTTACCTCTACGAGCAGTACTTC. Its protein is CSVLGQAHGTYLYEQYF.

The rearrangement uses TRBV6-2 or TRBV6-3 and TRBJ2-2, with a possible D match to TRBD2 (6 bases). Germline loops: CDR1 MNHEY, CDR2 SVGEGT. Trimming took 10 bases from V and 2 from J, leaving 20 bases between them. There are 16 residues in the CDR3. CDR3 sequence reads: CATKPLLAANTGELFF. The DNA of the CDR3 is TGTGCCACCAAACCCCTACTAGCAGCCAACACCGGGGAGCTGTTTTTT.

V gene TRBV6-5 combines with J gene TRBJ2-5, with D perhaps matching TRBD1 or TRBD2 (5 bases each). The V end was cut by 2 bases, the J end by 5 bases, with 15 bases between. CDR1 and CDR2 from the germline V gene are MNHEY and SVGAGI. This CDR3 region has 15 residues. CDR3 bases: TGTGCCAGCAGTTACGGGGCAGGAGGAATGGAGACCCAGTACTTC. This codes for CASSYGAGGMETQYF.

J is TRBJ1-2 and V is TRBV28, with 7 bases fitting TRBD1. The CDR3 has 16 amino acids. Per germline, CDR1 MDHEN and CDR2 SYDVKM. Trimming took 0 bases from V and 5 from J; bases not matched to a gene: 9. The CDR3 loop reads CASSLWQGGKIYGYTF. CDR3 in DNA: TGTGCCAGCAGTTTATGGCAGGGGGGGAAGATTTATGGCTACACCTTC.

The J gene is TRBJ1-5, the V gene TRBV12-3 or TRBV12-4; TRBD1 is a possible D gene (5 bases). V was clipped by 6 bases and J by 0 bases, with 12 bases between them. The CDR3 contains 15 residues. The CDR3 DNA is TGTGCCAGCAGGGAAGGGGTTAGTAGCAATCAGCCCCAGCATTTT. Translating gives CASREGVSSNQPQHF.

The rearrangement joins TRBV20-1 to TRBJ1-1; 7 bases align to TRBD1. Germline-derived CDR1 and CDR2 are DFQATT and SNEGSKA (reference sequence). The CDR3 runs to 12 residues. Trimming took 6 bases from V and 4 from J; bases not matched to a gene: 5. CDR3 amino acids: CSATGSGTEAFF. The CDR3 region has the DNA TGCAGTGCGACAGGGAGTGGCACTGAAGCTTTCTTT.

This rearrangement joins TRBV7-2 to TRBJ2-3; tentatively, D is TRBD2 (6 bases). Looked up from germline, CDR1 is SGHTA and CDR2 is FQGNSA. CDR3 length equals 15 residues. Trimming removed 5 bases at V and 1 base at J, with 13 bases between. The CDR3 region is CASSHGRGGTDTQYF. The DNA of the CDR3 is TGTGCCAGCAGCCATGGGCGGGGCGGCACAGATACGCAGTATTTT.

The J gene is TRBJ2-7, the V gene TRBV30, with unresolved D. The V and J ends lost 4 bases and 7 bases respectively, with 17 bases between them. The CDR3 covers 13 residues. In germline, CDR1 is GTSNPN, CDR2 SVGIG (reference sequence). CDR3 sequence reads: CAWNHRGIGEQYF. The CDR3 DNA sequence: TGTGCCTGGAATCACAGAGGAATAGGGGAGCAGTACTTC.

This clonotype occurred a few times. The rearrangement links TRBV5-6 to TRBJ2-5; unclear D gene. V dropped 0 bases and J dropped 2 bases, with 5 bases sitting between them. In germline, CDR1 is SGHDT, CDR2 YYEEEE. The CDR3 runs to 13 residues. As DNA, the CDR3 is TGTGCCAGCAGCTTGGACAATCAAGAGACCCAGTACTTC. It is translated as CASSLDNQETQYF.